This TCR beta chain was identified during a study of human T cells and chemical hapten exposure. At the level of the study: Each patient's scalp received weekly diphenylcyclopropenone throughout the approximately 25-week study.

Germline-derived CDR1 and CDR2 are LNHDA and SQIVND (reference sequence). Trimming stripped 3 bases from V and 4 bases from J, with 9 bases between. The CDR3 extends over 14 amino acids. Comments on this clonotype: What it binds is unknown.

This sample's time point: pre-sensitization, week 0. Treatment reported: therapeutic diphenylcyclopropenone sensitization with weekly scalp DPC. Blood was collected ahead of every patch test applied. Every donor had alopecia and was 18 to 70 years old; all were suitable for DPC. Whole-study findings and limits: Compared to controls, expanded TCRs made significantly more large clusters of similar CDR3s.

Using its own MiXCR run on the RACE reads, TCRdb lists one record per CDR3 protein. The sample has about 380,000 distinct CDR3 sequences; around 5.5% are singletons. This specimen was whole blood, taken in connection with sensitization to the hapten diphenylcyclopropenone (DPC). The chain is built from TRBV19 and TRBJ2-2; possibly TRBD1 for D (6 bases). The clonotype was recovered from a woman between 45 and 60 years old with alopecia areata. Some clones in this sample may be carry-over from other donors' samples. CDR3 amino acids: CASSINRVTGELFF. The CDR3 bases are TGTGCCAGTAGTATTAACAGGGTCACCGGGGAGCTGTTTTTT. Full variable domain (outside the CDR3, taken from reference TRBV19 and TRBJ2-2): DGGITQSPKYLFRKEGQNVTLSCEQNLNHDAMYWYRQDPGQGLRLIYYSQIVNDFQKGDIAEGYSVSREKKESFPLTVTSAQKNPTAFYLCASSINRVTGELFFGEGSRLTVL.